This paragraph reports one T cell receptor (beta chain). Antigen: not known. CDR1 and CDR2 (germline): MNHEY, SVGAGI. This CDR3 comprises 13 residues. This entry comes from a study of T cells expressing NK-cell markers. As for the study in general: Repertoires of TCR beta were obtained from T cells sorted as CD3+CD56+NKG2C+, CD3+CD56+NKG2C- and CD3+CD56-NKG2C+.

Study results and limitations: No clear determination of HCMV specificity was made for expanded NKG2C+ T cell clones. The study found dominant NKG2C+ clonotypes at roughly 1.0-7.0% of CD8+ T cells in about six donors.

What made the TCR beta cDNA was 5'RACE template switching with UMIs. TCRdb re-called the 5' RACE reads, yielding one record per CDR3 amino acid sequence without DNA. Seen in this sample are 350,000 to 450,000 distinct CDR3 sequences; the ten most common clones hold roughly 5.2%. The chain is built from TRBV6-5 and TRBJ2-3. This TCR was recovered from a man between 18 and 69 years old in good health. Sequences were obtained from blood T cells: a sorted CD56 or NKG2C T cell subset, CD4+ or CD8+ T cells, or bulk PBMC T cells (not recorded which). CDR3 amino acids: CASSYTATDTQYF.